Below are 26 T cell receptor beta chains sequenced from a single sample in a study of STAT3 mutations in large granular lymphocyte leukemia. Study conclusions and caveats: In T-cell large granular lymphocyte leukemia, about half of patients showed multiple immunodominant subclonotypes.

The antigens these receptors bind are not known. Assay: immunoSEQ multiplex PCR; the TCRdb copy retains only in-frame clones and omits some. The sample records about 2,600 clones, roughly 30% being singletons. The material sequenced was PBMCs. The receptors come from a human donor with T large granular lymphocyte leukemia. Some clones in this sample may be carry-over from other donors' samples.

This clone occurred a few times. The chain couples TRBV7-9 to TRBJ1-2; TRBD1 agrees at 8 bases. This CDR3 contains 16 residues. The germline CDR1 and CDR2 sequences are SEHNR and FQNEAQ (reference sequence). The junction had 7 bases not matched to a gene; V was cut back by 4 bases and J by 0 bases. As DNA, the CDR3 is TGTGCCAGCAGCTCCCGGACAGGGCCCACTAACTATGGCTACACCTTC. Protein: CASSSRTGPTNYGYTF.

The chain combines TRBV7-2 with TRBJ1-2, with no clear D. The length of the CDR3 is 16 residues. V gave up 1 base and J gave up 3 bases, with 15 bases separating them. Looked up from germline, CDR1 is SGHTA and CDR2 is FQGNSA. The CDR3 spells CASSLDDGLLDYGYTF. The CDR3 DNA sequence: TGTGCCAGCAGCTTAGATGATGGGCTCCTCGACTATGGCTACACCTTC.

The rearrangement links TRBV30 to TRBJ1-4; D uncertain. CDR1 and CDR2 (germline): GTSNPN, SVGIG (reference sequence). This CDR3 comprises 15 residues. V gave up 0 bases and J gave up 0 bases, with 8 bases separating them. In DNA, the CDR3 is TGTGCCTGGAGTGTCCCCGCGACAACTAATGAAAAACTGTTTTTT. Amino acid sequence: CAWSVPATTNEKLFF. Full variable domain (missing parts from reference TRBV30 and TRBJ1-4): SQTIHQWPATLVQPVGSPLSLECTVEGTSNPNLYWYRQAAGRGLQLLFYSVGIGQISSEVPQNLSASRPQDRQFILSSKKLLLSDSGFYLCAWSVPATTNEKLFFGSGTQLSVL.

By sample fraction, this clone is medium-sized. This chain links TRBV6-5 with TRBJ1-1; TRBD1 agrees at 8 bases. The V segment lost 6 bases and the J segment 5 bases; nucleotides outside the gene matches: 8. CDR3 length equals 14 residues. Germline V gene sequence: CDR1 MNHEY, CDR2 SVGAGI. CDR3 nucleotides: TGTGCCAGCAGCTACAGGGGGAGTATAACTGAAGCTTTCTTT. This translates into CASSYRGSITEAFF.

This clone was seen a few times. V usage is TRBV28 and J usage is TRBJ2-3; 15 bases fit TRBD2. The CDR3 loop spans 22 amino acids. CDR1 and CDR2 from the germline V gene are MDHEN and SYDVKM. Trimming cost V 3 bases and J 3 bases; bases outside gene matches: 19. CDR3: CASSFAPRAGTSGRRVTDTQYF. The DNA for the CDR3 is TGTGCCAGCAGTTTCGCCCCGCGGGCCGGGACTAGCGGGAGGCGGGTTACAGATACGCAGTATTTT. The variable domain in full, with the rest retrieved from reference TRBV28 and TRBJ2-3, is DVKVTQSSRYLVKRTGEKVFLECVQDMDHENMFWYRQDPGLGLRLIYFSYDVKMKEKGDIPEGYSVSREKKERFSLILESASTNQTSMYLCASSFAPRAGTSGRRVTDTQYFGPGTRLTVL.

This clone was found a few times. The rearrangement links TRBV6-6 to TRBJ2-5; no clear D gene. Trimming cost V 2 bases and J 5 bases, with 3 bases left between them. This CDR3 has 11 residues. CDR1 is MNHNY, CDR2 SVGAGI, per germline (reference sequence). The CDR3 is CASSYGETQYF. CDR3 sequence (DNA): TGTGCCAGCAGTTACGGGGAGACCCAGTACTTC.

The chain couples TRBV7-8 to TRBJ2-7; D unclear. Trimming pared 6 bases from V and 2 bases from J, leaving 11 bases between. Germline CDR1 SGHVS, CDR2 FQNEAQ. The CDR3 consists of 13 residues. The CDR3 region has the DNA TGTGCCAGCAGAGGAAGTGTACCCTACGAGCAGTACTTC. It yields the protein CASRGSVPYEQYF.

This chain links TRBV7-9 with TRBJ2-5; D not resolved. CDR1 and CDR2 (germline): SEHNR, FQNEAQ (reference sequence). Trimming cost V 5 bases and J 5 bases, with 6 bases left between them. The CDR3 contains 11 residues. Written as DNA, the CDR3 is TGTGCCAGCAGCCAATTTGAGACCCAGTACTTC. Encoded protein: CASSQFETQYF.

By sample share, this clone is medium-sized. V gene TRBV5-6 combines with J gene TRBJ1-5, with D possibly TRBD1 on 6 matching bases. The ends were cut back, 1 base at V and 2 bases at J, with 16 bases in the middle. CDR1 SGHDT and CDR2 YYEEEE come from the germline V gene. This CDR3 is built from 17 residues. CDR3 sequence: CASSLWQGTYRNQPQHF. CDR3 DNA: TGTGCCAGCAGCTTGTGGCAGGGGACGTATCGCAATCAGCCCCAGCATTTT.

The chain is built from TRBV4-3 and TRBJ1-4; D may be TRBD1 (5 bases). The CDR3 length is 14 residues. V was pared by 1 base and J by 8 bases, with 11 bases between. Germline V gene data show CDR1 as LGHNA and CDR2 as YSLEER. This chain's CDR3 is CASSQVEGREKLFF. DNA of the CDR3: TGCGCCAGCAGCCAAGTGGAGGGGCGGGAAAAACTGTTTTTT.

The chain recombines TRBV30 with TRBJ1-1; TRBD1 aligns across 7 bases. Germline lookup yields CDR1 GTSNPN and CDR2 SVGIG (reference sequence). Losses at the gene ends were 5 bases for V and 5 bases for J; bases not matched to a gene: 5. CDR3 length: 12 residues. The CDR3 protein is CAWETGRTEAFF. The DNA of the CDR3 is TGTGCCTGGGAGACAGGGCGTACTGAAGCTTTCTTT.

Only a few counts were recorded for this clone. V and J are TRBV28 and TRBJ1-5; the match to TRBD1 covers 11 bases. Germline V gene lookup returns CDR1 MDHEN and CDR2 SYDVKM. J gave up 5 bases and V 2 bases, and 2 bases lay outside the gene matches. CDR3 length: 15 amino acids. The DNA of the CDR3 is TGTGCCAGCAGTTTAAGGACAGGGGGCGATCAGCCCCAGCATTTT. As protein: CASSLRTGGDQPQHF.

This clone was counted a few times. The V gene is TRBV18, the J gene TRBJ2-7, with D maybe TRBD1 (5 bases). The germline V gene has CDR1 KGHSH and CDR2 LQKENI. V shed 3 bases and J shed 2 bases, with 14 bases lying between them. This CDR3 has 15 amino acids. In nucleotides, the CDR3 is TGTGCCAGCTCACCGCAACAGGAAACCACCTACGAGCAGTACTTC. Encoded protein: CASSPQQETTYEQYF.

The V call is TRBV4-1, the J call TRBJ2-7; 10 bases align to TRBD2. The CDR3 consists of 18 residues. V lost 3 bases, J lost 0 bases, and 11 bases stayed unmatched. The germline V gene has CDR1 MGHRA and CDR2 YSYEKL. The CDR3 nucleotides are TGCGCCAGCAGCCAGGAAACTAGCGGGACCCTGAGCTCCTACGAGCAGTACTTC. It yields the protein CASSQETSGTLSSYEQYF.

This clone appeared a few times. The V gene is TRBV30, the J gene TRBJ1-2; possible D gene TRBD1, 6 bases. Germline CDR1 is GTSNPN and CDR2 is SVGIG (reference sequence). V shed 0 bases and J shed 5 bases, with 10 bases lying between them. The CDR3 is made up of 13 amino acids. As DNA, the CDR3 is TGTGCCTGGAGTGTAGGGAGGGGGTATGGCTACACCTTC. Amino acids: CAWSVGRGYGYTF.

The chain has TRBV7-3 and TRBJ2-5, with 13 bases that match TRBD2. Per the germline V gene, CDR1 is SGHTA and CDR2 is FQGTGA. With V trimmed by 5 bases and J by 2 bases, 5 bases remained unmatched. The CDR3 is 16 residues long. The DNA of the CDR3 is TGTGCCAGCAGCCAAGGACTAGCGGGGGAACAAGAGACCCAGTACTTC. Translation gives CASSQGLAGEQETQYF.

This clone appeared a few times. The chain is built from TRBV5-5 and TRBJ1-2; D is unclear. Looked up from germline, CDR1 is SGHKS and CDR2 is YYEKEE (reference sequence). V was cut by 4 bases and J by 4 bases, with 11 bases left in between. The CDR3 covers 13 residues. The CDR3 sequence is CASSPQDSYGYTF. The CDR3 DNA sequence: TGTGCCAGCAGCCCTCAGGATTCCTATGGCTACACCTTC.

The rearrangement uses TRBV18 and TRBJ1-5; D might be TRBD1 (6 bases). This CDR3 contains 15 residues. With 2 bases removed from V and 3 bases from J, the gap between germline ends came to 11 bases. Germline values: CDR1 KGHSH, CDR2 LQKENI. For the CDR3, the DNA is TGTGCCAGCTCACCAGCCGGGACAAACAATCAGCCCCAGCATTTT. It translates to CASSPAGTNNQPQHF.

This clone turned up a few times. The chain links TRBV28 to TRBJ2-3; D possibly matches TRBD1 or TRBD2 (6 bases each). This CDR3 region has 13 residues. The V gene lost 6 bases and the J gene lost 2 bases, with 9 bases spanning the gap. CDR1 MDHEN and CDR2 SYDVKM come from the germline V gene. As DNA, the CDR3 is TGTGCCAGCAGCGGGGGCCTCACAGATACGCAGTATTTT. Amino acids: CASSGGLTDTQYF.

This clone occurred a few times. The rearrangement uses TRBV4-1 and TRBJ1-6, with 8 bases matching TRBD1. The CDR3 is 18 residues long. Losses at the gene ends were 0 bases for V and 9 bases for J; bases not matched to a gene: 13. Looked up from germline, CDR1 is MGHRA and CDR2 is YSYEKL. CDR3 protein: CASSQEPTGALSRSPLHF. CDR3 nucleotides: TGCGCCAGCAGCCAAGAACCGACAGGGGCCTTATCTCGTTCACCCCTCCACTTT.

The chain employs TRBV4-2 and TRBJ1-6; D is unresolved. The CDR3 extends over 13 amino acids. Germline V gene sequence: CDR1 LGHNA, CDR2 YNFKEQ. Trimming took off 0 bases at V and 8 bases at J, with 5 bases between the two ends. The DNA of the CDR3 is TGTGCCAGCAGCCAAGAGTGGGATTCACCCCTCCACTTT. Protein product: CASSQEWDSPLHF.

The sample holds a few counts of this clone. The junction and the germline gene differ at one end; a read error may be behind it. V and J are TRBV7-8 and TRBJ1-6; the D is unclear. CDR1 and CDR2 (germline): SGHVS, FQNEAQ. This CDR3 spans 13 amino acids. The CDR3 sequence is CASSVAFNSPLHF. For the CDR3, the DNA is TGTGCCAGCAGCGTAGCCTTTAATTCACCCCTCCACTTT.

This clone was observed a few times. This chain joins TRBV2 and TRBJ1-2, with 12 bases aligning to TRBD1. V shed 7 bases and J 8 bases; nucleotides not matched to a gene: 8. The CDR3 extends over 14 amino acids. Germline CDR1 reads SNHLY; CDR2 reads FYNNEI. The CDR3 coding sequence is TGTGCCAGCACACCCGGGGACAGGGGGCGCGGCTACACCTTC. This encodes CASTPGDRGRGYTF.

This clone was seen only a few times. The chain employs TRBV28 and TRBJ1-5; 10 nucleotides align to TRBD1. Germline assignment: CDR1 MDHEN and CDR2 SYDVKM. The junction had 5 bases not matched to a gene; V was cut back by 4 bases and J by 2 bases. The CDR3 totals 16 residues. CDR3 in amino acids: CASSSGQGLGNQPQHF. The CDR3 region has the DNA TGTGCCAGCAGTTCGGGACAGGGGCTTGGCAATCAGCCCCAGCATTTT.

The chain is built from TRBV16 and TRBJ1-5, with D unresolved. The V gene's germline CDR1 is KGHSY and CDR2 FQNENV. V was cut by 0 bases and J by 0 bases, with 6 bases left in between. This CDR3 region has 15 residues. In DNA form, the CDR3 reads TGTGCCAGCAGCCAATCGCTCGGTAGCAATCAGCCCCAGCATTTT. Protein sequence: CASSQSLGSNQPQHF.

DNA for the CDR3: TGTGCCTGGAGTGTAGGAGGGCCCGAGCAGTACTTC. Amino acids: CAWSVGGPEQYF. This chain connects TRBV30 to TRBJ2-7; tentative D call: TRBD2 (6 bases). V was clipped by 0 bases and J by 6 bases, with 9 bases between them. This CDR3 comprises 12 residues. From germline, CDR1 is GTSNPN and CDR2 SVGIG (reference sequence).